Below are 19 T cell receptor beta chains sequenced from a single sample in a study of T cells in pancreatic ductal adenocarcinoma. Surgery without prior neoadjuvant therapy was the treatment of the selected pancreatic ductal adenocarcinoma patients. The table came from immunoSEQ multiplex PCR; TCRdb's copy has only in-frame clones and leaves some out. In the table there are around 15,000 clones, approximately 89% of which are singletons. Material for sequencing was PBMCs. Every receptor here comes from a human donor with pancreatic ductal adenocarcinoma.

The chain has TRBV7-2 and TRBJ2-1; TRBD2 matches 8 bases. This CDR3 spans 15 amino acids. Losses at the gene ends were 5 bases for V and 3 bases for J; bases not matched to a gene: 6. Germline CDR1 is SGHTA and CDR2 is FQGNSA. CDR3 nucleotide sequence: TGTGCCAGCAGCCAGCCCAGCGGGAGCTACAATGAGCAGTTCTTC. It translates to CASSQPSGSYNEQFF.

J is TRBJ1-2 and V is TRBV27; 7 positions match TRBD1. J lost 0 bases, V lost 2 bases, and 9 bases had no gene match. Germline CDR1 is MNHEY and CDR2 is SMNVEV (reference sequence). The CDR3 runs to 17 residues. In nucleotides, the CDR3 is TGTGCCAGCAGTTTACGGGGACAGCAAAGAGCTAACTATGGCTACACCTTC. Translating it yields CASSLRGQQRANYGYTF.

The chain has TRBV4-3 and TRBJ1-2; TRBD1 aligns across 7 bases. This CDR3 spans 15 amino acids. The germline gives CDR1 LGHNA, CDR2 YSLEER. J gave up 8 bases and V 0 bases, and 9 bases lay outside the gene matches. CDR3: CASSQDLRQGGGYTF. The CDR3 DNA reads TGCGCCAGCAGCCAAGATCTCAGACAGGGTGGAGGCTACACCTTC.

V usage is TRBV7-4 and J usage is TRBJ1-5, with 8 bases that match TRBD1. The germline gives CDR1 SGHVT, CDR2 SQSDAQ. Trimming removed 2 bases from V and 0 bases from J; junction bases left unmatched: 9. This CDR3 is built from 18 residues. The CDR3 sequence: CASSLRTGPSYSNQPQHF. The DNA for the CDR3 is TGTGCCAGCAGCTTACGGACAGGGCCCTCATATAGCAATCAGCCCCAGCATTTT.

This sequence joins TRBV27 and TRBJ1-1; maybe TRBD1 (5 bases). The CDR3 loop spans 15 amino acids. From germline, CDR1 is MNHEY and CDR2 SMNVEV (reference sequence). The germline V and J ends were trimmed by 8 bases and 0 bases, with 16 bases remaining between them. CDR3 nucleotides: TGTGCCAGCTTCCTTAACGGGGACCTGAACACTGAAGCTTTCTTT. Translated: CASFLNGDLNTEAFF.

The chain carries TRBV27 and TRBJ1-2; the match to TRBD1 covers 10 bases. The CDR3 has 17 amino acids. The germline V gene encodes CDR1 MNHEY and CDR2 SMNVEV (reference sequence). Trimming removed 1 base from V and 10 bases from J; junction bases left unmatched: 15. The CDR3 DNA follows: TGTGCCAGCAGTTTATTACGGGGATCGACAGGGGGCCAGCTCTACACCTTC. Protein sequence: CASSLLRGSTGGQLYTF.

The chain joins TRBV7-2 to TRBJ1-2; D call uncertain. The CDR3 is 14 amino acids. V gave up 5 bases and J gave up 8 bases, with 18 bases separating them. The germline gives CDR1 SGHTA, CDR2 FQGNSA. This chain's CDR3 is CASSPSKSTHGYTF. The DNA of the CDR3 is TGTGCCAGCAGCCCCTCCAAATCGACTCACGGCTACACCTTC.

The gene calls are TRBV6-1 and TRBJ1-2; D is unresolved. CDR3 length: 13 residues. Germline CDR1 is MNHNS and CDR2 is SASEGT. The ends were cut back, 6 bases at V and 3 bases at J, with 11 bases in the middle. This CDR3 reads CASRGPGDYGYTF. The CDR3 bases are TGTGCCAGCAGGGGTCCGGGCGACTATGGCTACACCTTC.

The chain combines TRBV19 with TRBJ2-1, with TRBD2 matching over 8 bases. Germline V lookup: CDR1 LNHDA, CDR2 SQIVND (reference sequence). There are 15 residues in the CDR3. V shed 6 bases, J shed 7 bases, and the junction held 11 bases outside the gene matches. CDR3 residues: CASRLLRGGMNEQFF. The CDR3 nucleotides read TGTGCCAGTAGACTCCTCCGGGGGGGTATGAATGAGCAGTTCTTC.

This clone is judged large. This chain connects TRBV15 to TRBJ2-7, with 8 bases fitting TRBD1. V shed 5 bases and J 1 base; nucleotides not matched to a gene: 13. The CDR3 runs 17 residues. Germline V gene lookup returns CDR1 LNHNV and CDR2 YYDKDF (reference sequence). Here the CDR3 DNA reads TGTGCCACCAGCGCCGAGGGACAGGCGTCCTTATCCTACGAGCAGTACTTC. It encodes CATSAEGQASLSYEQYF. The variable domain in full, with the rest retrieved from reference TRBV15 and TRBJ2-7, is DAMVIQNPRYQVTQFGKPVTLSCSQTLNHNVMYWYQQKSSQAPKLLFHYYDKDFNNEADTPDNFQSRRPNTSFCFLDIRSPGLGDTAMYLCATSAEGQASLSYEQYFGPGTRLTVT.

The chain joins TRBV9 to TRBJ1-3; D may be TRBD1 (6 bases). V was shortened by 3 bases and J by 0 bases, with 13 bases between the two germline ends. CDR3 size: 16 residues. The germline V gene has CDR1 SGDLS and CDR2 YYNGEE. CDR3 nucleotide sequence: TGTGCCAGCAGCGGCCCGGACAGCGTCTCTGGAAACACCATATATTTT. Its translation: CASSGPDSVSGNTIYF.

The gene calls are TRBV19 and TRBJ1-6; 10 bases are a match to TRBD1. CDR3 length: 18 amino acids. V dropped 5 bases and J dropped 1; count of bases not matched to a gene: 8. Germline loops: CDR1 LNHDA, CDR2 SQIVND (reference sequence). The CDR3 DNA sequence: TGTGCCAGTAGTCTTCGACAGGGGGCGGTTTCCTATAATTCACCCCTCCACTTT. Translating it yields CASSLRQGAVSYNSPLHF.

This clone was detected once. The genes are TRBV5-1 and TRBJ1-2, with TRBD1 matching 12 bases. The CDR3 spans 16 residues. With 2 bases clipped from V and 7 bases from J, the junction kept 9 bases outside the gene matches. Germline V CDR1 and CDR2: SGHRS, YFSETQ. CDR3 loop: CASSFAGTGGYGGYTF. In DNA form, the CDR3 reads TGCGCCAGCAGCTTTGCCGGGACAGGGGGCTACGGTGGCTACACCTTC.

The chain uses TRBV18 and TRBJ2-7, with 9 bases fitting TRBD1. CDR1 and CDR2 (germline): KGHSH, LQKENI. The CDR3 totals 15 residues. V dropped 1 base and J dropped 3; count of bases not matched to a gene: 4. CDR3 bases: TGTGCCAGCTCACCACTTACAGGGGGCGGCTACGAGCAGTACTTC. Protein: CASSPLTGGGYEQYF. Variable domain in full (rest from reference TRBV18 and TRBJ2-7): NAGVMQNPRHLVRRRGQEARLRCSPMKGHSHVYWYRQLPEEGLKFMVYLQKENIIDESGMPKERFSAEFPKEGPSILRIQQVVRGDSAAYFCASSPLTGGGYEQYFGPGTRLTVT.

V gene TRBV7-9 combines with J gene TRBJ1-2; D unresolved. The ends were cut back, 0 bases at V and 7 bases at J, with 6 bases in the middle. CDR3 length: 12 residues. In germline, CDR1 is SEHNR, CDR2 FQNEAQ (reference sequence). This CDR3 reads CASSLAASGYTF. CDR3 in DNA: TGTGCCAGCAGCTTAGCGGCAAGTGGCTACACCTTC.

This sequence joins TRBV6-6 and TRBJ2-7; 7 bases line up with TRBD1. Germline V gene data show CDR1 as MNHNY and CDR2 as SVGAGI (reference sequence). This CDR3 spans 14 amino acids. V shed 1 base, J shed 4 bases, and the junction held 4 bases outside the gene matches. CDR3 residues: CASSYYGTEYEQYF. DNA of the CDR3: TGTGCCAGCAGTTACTATGGGACAGAATACGAGCAGTACTTC.

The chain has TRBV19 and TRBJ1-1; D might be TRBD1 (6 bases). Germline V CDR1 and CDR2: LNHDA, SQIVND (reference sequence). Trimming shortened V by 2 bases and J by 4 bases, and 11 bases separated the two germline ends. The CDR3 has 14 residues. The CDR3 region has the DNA TGTGCCAGTAGTATAACAGGGAGGAGCACTGAAGCTTTCTTT. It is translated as CASSITGRSTEAFF.

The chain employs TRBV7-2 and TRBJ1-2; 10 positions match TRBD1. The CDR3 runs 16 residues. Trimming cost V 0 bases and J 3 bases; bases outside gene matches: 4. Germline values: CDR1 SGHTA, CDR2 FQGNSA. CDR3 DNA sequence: TGTGCCAGCAGCTTAGCGGGGACAGGGGCGGACTATGGCTACACCTTC. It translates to CASSLAGTGADYGYTF.

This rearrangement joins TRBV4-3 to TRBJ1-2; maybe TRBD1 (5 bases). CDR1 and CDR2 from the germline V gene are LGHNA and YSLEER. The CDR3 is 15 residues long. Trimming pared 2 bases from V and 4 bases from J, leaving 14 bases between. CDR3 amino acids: CASSQIQDIAYGYTF. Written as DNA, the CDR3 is TGCGCCAGCAGCCAAATACAGGATATAGCCTATGGCTACACCTTC.